This entry describes one T cell receptor beta chain. The sample originates from a study of blood T cell repertoires in COVID-19. Per germline, CDR1 SGDLS and CDR2 YYNGEE. The V end was cut by 0 bases, the J end by 7 bases, with 5 bases between. The CDR3 has 13 residues. TCRdb's table, derived via immunoSEQ multiplex PCR, lists solely in-frame clones and lacks some. Found here are 150,000 or so clones, 60% to 85% of them singletons; the top ten hold 1.5% to 2%. The sequence was obtained from a man older than 75 with acute or convalescent COVID-19. The sequenced sample consisted of peripheral blood. The chain is built from TRBV9 and TRBJ1-6, with unresolved D. The CDR3, as DNA: TGTGCCAGCAGCGTAGCGACAAATTCACCCCTCCACTTT. It codes for CASSVATNSPLHF.